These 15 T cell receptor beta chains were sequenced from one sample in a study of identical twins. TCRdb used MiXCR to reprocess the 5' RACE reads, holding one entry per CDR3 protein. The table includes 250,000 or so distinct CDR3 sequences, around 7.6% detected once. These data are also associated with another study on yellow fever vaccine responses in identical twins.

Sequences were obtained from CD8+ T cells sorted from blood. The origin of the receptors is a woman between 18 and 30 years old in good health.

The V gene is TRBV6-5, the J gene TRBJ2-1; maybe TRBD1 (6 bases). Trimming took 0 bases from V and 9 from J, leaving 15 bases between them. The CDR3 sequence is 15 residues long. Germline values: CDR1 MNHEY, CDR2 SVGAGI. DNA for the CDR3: TGTGCCAGCAGTTACTCGATCAGGGGAGAGGCTGAGCAGTTCTTC. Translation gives CASSYSIRGEAEQFF.

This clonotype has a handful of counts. CDR3 DNA: TGTGCCGTCGCACTAGCGGGGCCCGGGGAGCTGTTTTTT. Its translation: CAVALAGPGELFF. V is TRBV6-2 or TRBV6-3 and J is TRBJ2-2; 10 bases agree with TRBD2. Trimming at V came to 11 bases and at J to 6 bases, leaving 6 bases not matched to a gene. Germline CDR1 is MNHEY and CDR2 is SVGEGT. This CDR3 is 13 amino acids long.

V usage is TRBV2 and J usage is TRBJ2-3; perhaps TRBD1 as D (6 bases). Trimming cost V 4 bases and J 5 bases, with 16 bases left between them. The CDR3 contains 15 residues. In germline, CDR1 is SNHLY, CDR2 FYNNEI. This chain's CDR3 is CASSVEGVRKDTQYF. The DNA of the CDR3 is TGTGCCAGCAGTGTTGAGGGGGTACGGAAAGATACGCAGTATTTT. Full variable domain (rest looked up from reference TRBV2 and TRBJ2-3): EPEVTQTPSHQVTQMGQEVILRCVPISNHLYFYWYRQILGQKVEFLVSFYNNEISEKSEIFDDQFSVERPDGSNFTLKIRSTKLEDSAMYFCASSVEGVRKDTQYFGPGTRLTVL.

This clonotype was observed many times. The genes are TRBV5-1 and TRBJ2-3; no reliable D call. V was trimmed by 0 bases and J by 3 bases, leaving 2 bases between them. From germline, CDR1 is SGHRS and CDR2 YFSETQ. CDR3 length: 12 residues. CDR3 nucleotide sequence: TGCGCCAGCAGCTTGGATACAGATACGCAGTATTTT. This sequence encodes CASSLDTDTQYF.

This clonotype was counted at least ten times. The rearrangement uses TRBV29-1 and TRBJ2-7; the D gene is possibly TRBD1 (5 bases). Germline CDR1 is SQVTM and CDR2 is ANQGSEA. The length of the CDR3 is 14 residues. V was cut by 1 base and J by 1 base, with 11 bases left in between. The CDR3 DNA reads TGCAGCGTTGAAGGGCCCGACAGTTCCTACGAGCAGTACTTC. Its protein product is CSVEGPDSSYEQYF.

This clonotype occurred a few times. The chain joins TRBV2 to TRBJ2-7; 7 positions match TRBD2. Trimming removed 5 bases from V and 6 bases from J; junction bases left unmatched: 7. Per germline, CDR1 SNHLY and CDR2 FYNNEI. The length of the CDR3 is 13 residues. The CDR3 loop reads CASSRRLAGEQYV. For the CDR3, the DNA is TGTGCCAGCAGTCGTCGACTAGCTGGCGAGCAGTACGTC.

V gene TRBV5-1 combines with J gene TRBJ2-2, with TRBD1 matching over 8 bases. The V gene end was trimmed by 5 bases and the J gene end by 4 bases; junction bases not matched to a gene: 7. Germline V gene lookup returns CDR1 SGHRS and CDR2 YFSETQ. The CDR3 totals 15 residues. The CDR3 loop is CASSSDRESTGELFF. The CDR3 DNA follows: TGCGCCAGCAGTTCGGACAGGGAGAGCACCGGGGAGCTGTTTTTT.

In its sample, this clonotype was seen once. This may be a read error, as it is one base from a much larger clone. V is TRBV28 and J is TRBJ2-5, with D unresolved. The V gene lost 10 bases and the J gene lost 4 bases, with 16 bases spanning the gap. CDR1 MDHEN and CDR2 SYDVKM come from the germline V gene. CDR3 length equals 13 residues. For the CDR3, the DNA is TGTGCCAACAGCGAGTCCGGTTCAGAGACCCAGTACTTC. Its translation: CANSESGSETQYF.

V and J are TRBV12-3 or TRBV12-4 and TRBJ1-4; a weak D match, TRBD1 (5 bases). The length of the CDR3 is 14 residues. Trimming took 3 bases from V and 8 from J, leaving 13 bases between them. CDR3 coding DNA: TGTGCCAGCAGTTTTGGGACTGAGCTGGAAAAACTGTTTTTT. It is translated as CASSFGTELEKLFF.

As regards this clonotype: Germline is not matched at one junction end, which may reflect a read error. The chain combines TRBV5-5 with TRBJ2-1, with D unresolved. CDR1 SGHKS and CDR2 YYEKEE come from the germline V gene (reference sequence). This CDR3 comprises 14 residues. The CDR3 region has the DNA TGTGCCAGGAGCTTGGGGTTGGGGTTCGATGAGCAGTTCTTC. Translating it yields CARSLGLGFDEQFF.

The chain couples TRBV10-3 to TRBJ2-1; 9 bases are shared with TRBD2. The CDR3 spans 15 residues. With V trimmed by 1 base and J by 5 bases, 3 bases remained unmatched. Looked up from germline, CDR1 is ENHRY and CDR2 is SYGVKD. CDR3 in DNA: TGTGCCATCAGTGAGTTTAGCGGGAGTAACAATGAGCAGTTCTTC. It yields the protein CAISEFSGSNNEQFF.

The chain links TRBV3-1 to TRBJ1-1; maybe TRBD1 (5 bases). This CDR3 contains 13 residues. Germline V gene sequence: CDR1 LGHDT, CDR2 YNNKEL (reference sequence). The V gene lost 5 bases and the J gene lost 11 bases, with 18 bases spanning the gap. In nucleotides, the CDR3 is TGTGCCAGCAGCACCGGGACGGCAGGGTTGGCTTTCTTT. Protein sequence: CASSTGTAGLAFF. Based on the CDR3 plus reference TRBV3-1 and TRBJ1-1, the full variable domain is DTAVSQTPKYLVTQMGNDKSIKCEQNLGHDTMYWYKQDSKKFLKIMFSYNNKELIINETVPNRFSPKSPDKAHLNLHINSLELGDSAVYFCASSTGTAGLAFFGQGTRLTVV.

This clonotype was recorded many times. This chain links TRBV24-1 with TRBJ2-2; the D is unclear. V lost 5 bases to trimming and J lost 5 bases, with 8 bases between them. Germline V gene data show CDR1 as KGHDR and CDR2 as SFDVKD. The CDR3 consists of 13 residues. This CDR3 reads CATSAVGTGELFF. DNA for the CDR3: TGTGCCACCAGTGCTGTGGGAACCGGGGAGCTGTTTTTT.

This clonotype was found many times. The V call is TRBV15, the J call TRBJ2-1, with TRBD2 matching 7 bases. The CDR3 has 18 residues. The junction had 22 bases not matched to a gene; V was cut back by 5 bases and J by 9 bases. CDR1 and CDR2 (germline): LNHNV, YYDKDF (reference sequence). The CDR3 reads CATSGIPRGTTLISEQFF. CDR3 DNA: TGTGCCACCAGCGGTATACCGCGTGGGACTACCCTTATTAGTGAGCAGTTCTTC.

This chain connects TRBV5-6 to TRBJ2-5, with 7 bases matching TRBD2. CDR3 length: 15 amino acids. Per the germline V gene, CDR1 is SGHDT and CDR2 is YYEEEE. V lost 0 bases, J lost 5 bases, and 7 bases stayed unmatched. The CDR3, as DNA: TGTGCCAGCAGCTTGGGCGGGAGCAGTCGGGAGACCCAGTACTTC. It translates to CASSLGGSSRETQYF.